These 29 T cell receptor beta chains were sequenced from one sample in a study of blood T cell repertoires in COVID-19. This table comes from immunoSEQ multiplex PCR, and its TCRdb copy is limited to in-frame clones, with some not included. The sample has 250,000 or so clones, over 80% seen once. The sequenced sample was PBMCs or T cells enriched from blood (not recorded which). The source of these receptors is a woman aged 25 to 45 who had been exposed to COVID-19.

In its sample, this clone was seen a few times. The rearrangement joins TRBV5-6 to TRBJ1-2, with TRBD1 as a possible D gene (5 bases). Trimming took 4 bases from V and 4 from J, leaving 8 bases between them. Germline V gene sequence: CDR1 SGHDT, CDR2 YYEEEE. This CDR3 comprises 12 residues. The CDR3: CASSTGFYGYTF. The CDR3 bases are TGTGCCAGCAGCACAGGTTTCTATGGCTACACCTTC. Combining the CDR3 with reference TRBV5-6 and TRBJ1-2 gives the whole variable domain DAGVTQSPTHLIKTRGQQVTLRCSPKSGHDTVSWYQQALGQGPQFIFQYYEEEERQRGNFPDRFSGHQFPNYSSELNVNALLLGDSALYLCASSTGFYGYTFGSGTRLTVV.

The V and J genes are TRBV30 and TRBJ1-5; D may be TRBD1 (5 bases). Deletions cut 0 bases from V and 2 bases from J, with 11 bases between. The CDR3 is 15 residues long. Germline V gene sequence: CDR1 GTSNPN, CDR2 SVGIG (reference sequence). CDR3 in amino acids: CAWSVGQGGNQPQHF. The DNA of the CDR3 is TGTGCCTGGAGTGTGGGGCAGGGCGGCAATCAGCCCCAGCATTTT.

The chain recombines TRBV20-1 with TRBJ1-1; D is undetermined. Germline loops: CDR1 DFQATT, CDR2 SNEGSKA (reference sequence). This CDR3 has 12 residues. V lost 3 bases to trimming and J lost 3 bases, with 8 bases between them. For the CDR3, the DNA is TGCAGTGCTAGTGCTCCGTACACTGAAGCTTTCTTT. Its translation: CSASAPYTEAFF.

This chain uses TRBV27 with TRBJ2-1; the match to TRBD2 covers 12 bases. CDR1 and CDR2 (germline): MNHEY, SMNVEV (reference sequence). This CDR3 has 16 amino acids. Losses at the gene ends were 2 bases for V and 6 bases for J; bases not matched to a gene: 5. The chain's CDR3 is CASSLLAGGPFNEQFF. CDR3 in DNA: TGTGCCAGCAGTTTACTAGCGGGAGGGCCATTCAATGAGCAGTTCTTC.

V is TRBV9 and J is TRBJ1-5; possibly TRBD1 for D (5 bases). Trimming cost V 4 bases and J 3 bases, with 14 bases left between them. CDR1 and CDR2 from the germline V gene are SGDLS and YYNGEE. This CDR3 is built from 15 residues. CDR3 sequence reads: CASSPTDSHNQPQHF. The CDR3 DNA follows: TGTGCCAGCAGCCCGACAGACAGCCACAATCAGCCCCAGCATTTT.

This clone was counted once. This sequence joins TRBV10-3 and TRBJ1-2; 11 bases align to TRBD1. CDR1 and CDR2 from the germline V gene are ENHRY and SYGVKD. This CDR3 region has 14 residues. The V and J ends lost 0 bases and 7 bases, in that order; junction bases with no gene match: 1. The CDR3 nucleotides read TGTGCCATCAGTGAGTCGGACAGGGGGCCTGGCTACACCTTC. Translating it yields CAISESDRGPGYTF.

This clone came up once. The J gene is TRBJ2-5, the V gene TRBV10-3; perhaps TRBD2 as D (6 bases). Trimming took 4 bases from V and 4 from J, leaving 13 bases between them. This CDR3 has 14 residues. Per germline, CDR1 ENHRY and CDR2 SYGVKD. The CDR3 spells CAISGPEGGETQYF. In nucleotides, the CDR3 is TGTGCCATCAGTGGCCCAGAGGGAGGAGAGACCCAGTACTTC.

The genes are TRBV24-1 and TRBJ2-2; unclear D gene. This CDR3 is built from 12 residues. Germline V gene data show CDR1 as KGHDR and CDR2 as SFDVKD. V dropped 4 bases and J dropped 7 bases, with 6 bases sitting between them. DNA for the CDR3: TGTGCCACCAGTGAGCCAGTCGGGGAGCTGTTTTTT. This codes for CATSEPVGELFF.

The chain joins TRBV11-2 to TRBJ1-6, with 12 bases aligning to TRBD1. Germline V gene data show CDR1 as SGHAT and CDR2 as FQNNGV. The J segment lost 10 bases and the V segment lost 5 bases, leaving 18 bases of the junction unmatched. CDR3 size: 19 residues. CDR3 nucleotides: TGTGCCAGCAGCCTACCCCGGGGGACAGGGGGCGAACTAGGGTCACCCCTCCACTTT. As protein: CASSLPRGTGGELGSPLHF.

V is TRBV5-1 and J is TRBJ1-6; weak D call: TRBD1 (6 bases). The CDR3 runs to 15 residues. Looked up from germline, CDR1 is SGHRS and CDR2 is YFSETQ. V was trimmed by 5 bases and J by 7 bases, leaving 16 bases between them. The CDR3 here is CASRGAENLNSPLHF. DNA of the CDR3: TGCGCCAGCAGGGGGGCCGAGAACCTAAATTCACCCCTCCACTTT.

The chain is built from TRBV4-2 and TRBJ2-1, with a weak D call TRBD2 (6 bases). This CDR3 has 17 residues. Looked up from germline, CDR1 is LGHNA and CDR2 is YNFKEQ. The V and J ends lost 0 bases and 6 bases respectively, with 18 bases between them. The CDR3: CASSQEIRGSGGNEQFF. CDR3 DNA: TGTGCCAGCAGCCAAGAAATACGGGGGAGTGGGGGCAATGAGCAGTTCTTC.

The chain couples TRBV5-1 to TRBJ2-3; 11 nucleotides align to TRBD2. Germline loops: CDR1 SGHRS, CDR2 YFSETQ. V dropped 6 bases and J dropped 1; count of bases not matched to a gene: 7. The CDR3 runs 16 residues. The CDR3 DNA reads as TGCGCCAGCACTCAACTAGCGGGAGTCGGCACAGATACGCAGTATTTT. Amino acid sequence: CASTQLAGVGTDTQYF. Full variable domain (remainder filled in from reference TRBV5-1 and TRBJ2-3): KAGVTQTPRYLIKTRGQQVTLSCSPISGHRSVSWYQQTPGQGLQFLFEYFSETQRNKGNFPGRFSGRQFSNSRSEMNVSTLELGDSALYLCASTQLAGVGTDTQYFGPGTRLTVL.

The chain recombines TRBV10-3 with TRBJ2-1, with 12 bases fitting TRBD2. V was clipped by 0 bases and J by 7 bases; unmatched bases: 7. Germline V gene lookup returns CDR1 ENHRY and CDR2 SYGVKD. The CDR3 has 17 residues. The CDR3 DNA is TGTGCCATCAGTGAGTCCAAGACTAGCGGGAGCAGGAATGAGCAGTTCTTC. Encoded protein: CAISESKTSGSRNEQFF.

This clone was found once. The chain employs TRBV19 and TRBJ2-5; 7 nucleotides agree with TRBD1. The trim removed 5 bases at V and 2 bases at J, leaving 11 bases unmatched. Germline loops: CDR1 LNHDA, CDR2 SQIVND (reference sequence). The CDR3 totals 16 residues. The CDR3 sequence: CASSLQGTVAQETQYF. CDR3 coding DNA: TGTGCCAGTAGTCTACAGGGGACAGTTGCGCAAGAGACCCAGTACTTC.

The gene calls are TRBV7-2 and TRBJ2-7; 7 nucleotides agree with TRBD1. CDR3 length: 15 residues. J lost 2 bases, V lost 1 base, and 5 bases had no gene match. Germline-derived CDR1 and CDR2 are SGHTA and FQGNSA. The CDR3 is CASSLEGQKAYEQYF. The DNA of the CDR3 is TGTGCCAGCAGCTTAGAGGGACAGAAAGCCTACGAGCAGTACTTC.

This chain uses TRBV9 with TRBJ2-7; weak D call: TRBD1 (6 bases). V shed 0 bases and J shed 4 bases, with 17 bases lying between them. This CDR3 has 16 amino acids. From germline, CDR1 is SGDLS and CDR2 YYNGEE. The CDR3: CASSVGISGHSYEQYF. The DNA of the CDR3 is TGTGCCAGCAGCGTAGGGATTTCGGGACATTCTTACGAGCAGTACTTC.

This chain connects TRBV2 to TRBJ2-3, with no clear D. Per germline, CDR1 SNHLY and CDR2 FYNNEI. The ends were cut back, 7 bases at V and 0 bases at J, with 11 bases in the middle. The CDR3 is 14 amino acids. CDR3 sequence reads: CASIERSSTDTQYF. CDR3 nucleotides: TGTGCCAGCATAGAGAGGTCCAGCACAGATACGCAGTATTTT.

In DNA form, the CDR3 reads TGTGCCAGCAGCTTTACCCAGGGGACTGAAGCTTTCTTT. Protein product: CASSFTQGTEAFF. The chain is built from TRBV7-9 and TRBJ1-1; TRBD1 might be the D (6 bases). The germline V gene has CDR1 SEHNR and CDR2 FQNEAQ (reference sequence). The V gene lost 3 bases and the J gene lost 5 bases, with 10 bases spanning the gap. This CDR3 is built from 13 residues. Using reference TRBV7-9 and TRBJ1-1 for the parts outside the CDR3, the full variable domain is DTGVSQNPRHKITKRGQNVTFRCDPISEHNRLYWYRQTLGQGPEFLTYFQNEAQLEKSRLLSDRFSAERPKGSFSTLEIQRTEQGDSAMYLCASSFTQGTEAFFGQGTRLTVV.

The chain carries TRBV18 and TRBJ1-1; a weak D match, TRBD1 (6 bases). Between the trimmed V and J ends, which lost 2 bases and 5 bases, there was a span of 12 bases. This CDR3 contains 14 residues. Germline V gene data show CDR1 as KGHSH and CDR2 as LQKENI. This chain's CDR3 is CASSPAGAKTEAFF. CDR3 DNA: TGTGCCAGCTCACCAGCAGGGGCGAAAACTGAAGCTTTCTTT.

V gene TRBV28 combines with J gene TRBJ1-2; weak D call: TRBD1 (6 bases). Trimming removed 7 bases from V and 0 bases from J, with 15 bases in between. Germline assignment: CDR1 MDHEN and CDR2 SYDVKM. The CDR3 is made up of 15 amino acids. The DNA for the CDR3 is TGTGCCAGCACCCCCCCAGGGGCTCCTAACTATGGCTACACCTTC. As protein: CASTPPGAPNYGYTF.

V gene TRBV24-1 combines with J gene TRBJ2-1; possibly TRBD2 for D (6 bases). The CDR3 totals 13 residues. V dropped 4 bases and J dropped 9 bases, with 12 bases sitting between them. The V gene's germline CDR1 is KGHDR and CDR2 SFDVKD. The CDR3 is CATSETSRREQFF. Here the CDR3 DNA reads TGTGCCACCAGTGAGACTAGTAGGCGTGAGCAGTTCTTC.

J is TRBJ2-1 and V is TRBV7-8; TRBD2 matches 8 bases. The ends lost 1 base at V and 0 bases at J; junction bases unmatched: 11. The CDR3 length is 19 residues. The V gene's germline CDR1 is SGHVS and CDR2 FQNEAQ. DNA for the CDR3: TGTGCCAGCAGCTTAGTACCCGAGGGACTAGGGTTCTCCTACAATGAGCAGTTCTTC. Its translation is CASSLVPEGLGFSYNEQFF.

V gene TRBV27 combines with J gene TRBJ2-3, with 7 bases fitting TRBD1. Germline CDR1 is MNHEY and CDR2 is SMNVEV (reference sequence). V lost 6 bases and J lost 1; bases outside the gene matches: 7. This CDR3 contains 15 residues. The CDR3 nucleotides are TGTGCCAGCAGGCTAACAGGGGTGGGCACAGATACGCAGTATTTT. Translated: CASRLTGVGTDTQYF.

This chain joins TRBV6-5 and TRBJ1-2; tentative D call: TRBD1 (6 bases). Trimming removed 2 bases at V and 1 base at J, with 14 bases between. The CDR3 sequence is 16 residues long. The V gene's germline CDR1 is MNHEY and CDR2 SVGAGI. In DNA form, the CDR3 reads TGTGCCAGCAGTTACCGACAGGATGTGTTTAACTATGGCTACACCTTC. Translated, it gives CASSYRQDVFNYGYTF.

V usage is TRBV29-1 and J usage is TRBJ1-2, with 7 bases fitting TRBD1. Germline V gene lookup returns CDR1 SQVTM and CDR2 ANQGSEA. V was pared by 6 bases and J by 8 bases, with 15 bases of the junction left unmatched. The CDR3 spans 14 residues. The CDR3 region is CSVPSQGQRRGYTF. The CDR3 region has the DNA TGCAGCGTCCCCAGCCAGGGACAGCGTCGGGGCTACACCTTC.

The chain uses TRBV6-5 and TRBJ2-1; maybe TRBD2 (6 bases). The V end lost 7 bases, the J end lost 5 bases, and 15 bases lay between the germline ends. CDR1 MNHEY and CDR2 SVGAGI come from the germline V gene. The CDR3 is 14 amino acids. As DNA, the CDR3 is TGTGCCAGCACCCGCGGGACGATAGACAATGAGCAGTTCTTC. Its protein product is CASTRGTIDNEQFF.

This sequence joins TRBV11-2 and TRBJ2-3; perhaps TRBD2 as D (7 bases). The CDR3 extends over 14 amino acids. Trimming left V 6 bases short and J 0 bases short, with 10 bases between. Germline lookup yields CDR1 SGHAT and CDR2 FQNNGV. CDR3 amino acids: CASRRGGSTDTQYF. Here the CDR3 DNA reads TGTGCCAGCAGGAGGGGGGGTAGCACAGATACGCAGTATTTT. The full variable domain, rest sourced from reference TRBV11-2 and TRBJ2-3, is EAGVAQSPRYKIIEKRQSVAFWCNPISGHATLYWYQQILGQGPKLLIQFQNNGVVDDSQLPKDRFSAERLKGVDSTLKIQPAKLEDSAVYLCASRRGGSTDTQYFGPGTRLTVL.

This sequence joins TRBV10-2 and TRBJ1-1, with D unresolved. Trimming removed 5 bases from V and 0 bases from J, with 16 bases in between. Germline-derived CDR1 and CDR2 are WSHSY and SAAADI. The CDR3 sequence is 16 residues long. The CDR3 DNA reads as TGCGCCAGCAGTAATATGTTTTCTCACATGAACACTGAAGCTTTCTTT. Translating it yields CASSNMFSHMNTEAFF.

This rearrangement joins TRBV4-1 to TRBJ2-1; 8 nucleotides align to TRBD2. V shed 1 base and J 10 bases; nucleotides not matched to a gene: 3. The CDR3 is 13 amino acids. The germline V gene has CDR1 MGHRA and CDR2 YSYEKL. The CDR3 here is CASSQGTSLEQFF. Written as DNA, the CDR3 is TGCGCCAGCAGCCAAGGGACTAGCCTCGAGCAGTTCTTC.